The T cell receptor (beta chain) under discussion was sequenced for a study of STAT5B mutations in CD4+ large granular lymphocyte leukemia. Study details: Among healthy controls, a particular HLA allele went with more CDR3 'QG' motifs. Findings and limits, study-wide: Compared with healthy controls (2/35), patient top clones favored TRBV06 (8/27).

CDR1 is ENHRY, CDR2 SYGVKD, per germline. V trimming: 6 bases; J trimming: 7 bases; junction bases outside the gene matches: 13. The CDR3 spans 16 residues. Sequencing was at survey level. Original data processing: Productive clonotypes were detectable down to 2.59 x 10-5 frequency. The data were produced by immunoSEQ multiplex PCR, yet TCRdb's version contains in-frame clones alone and is incomplete. V and J calls and clone size are copied from that table; D and trimming were computed from the DNA. The sample records 40,000 or so clones, 75% to 85% being singletons. In its sample, this clone was seen once. Antigen: not known.

The rearrangement links TRBV10-3 to TRBJ2-1; 9 nucleotides line up with TRBD1. The sample consisted of CD4+ T cells from blood buffy coats. This TCR was recovered from a human donor in good health. CDR3 nucleotide sequence: TGTGCCATCAGATCAGGACAGGGGATCCCCCAGAATGAGCAGTTCTTC. It specifies CAIRSGQGIPQNEQFF.